The present TCR beta chain was sequenced within a study of T-cell reconstitution after alpha-beta-depleted transplantation in children. This clonotype appeared many times. V shed 5 bases and J shed 1 base, with 11 bases lying between them. The CDR3 totals 14 residues. Germline values: CDR1 SGHTA, CDR2 FQGNSA. This sample's TCRbeta library carried unique molecular identifier barcodes. TCRdb re-analysed the PCR reads in MiXCR, keeping a single row per CDR3 protein. The top ten clones hold roughly 28% of a sample with over 200,000 distinct CDR3 sequences, approximately 11% of them seen once. The receptor comes from a child under two years old with acute myeloid leukemia, due to receive a stem cell transplant. The chain employs TRBV7-2 and TRBJ1-1, with D uncertain. Sequenced here: PBMCs, sampled before TCRalphabeta/CD19-depleted stem cell transplant. The CDR3 coding sequence is TGTGCCAGCAGCCGGACCCTCAGGAACACTGAAGCTTTCTTT. Protein: CASSRTLRNTEAFF. The full variable domain, in which reference TRBV7-2 and TRBJ1-1 provide the parts outside the CDR3, is GAGVSQSPSNKVTEKGKDVELRCDPISGHTALYWYRQSLGQGLEFLIYFQGNSAPDKSGLPSDRFSAERTGGSVSTLTIQRTQQEDSAVYLCASSRTLRNTEAFFGQGTRLTVV.